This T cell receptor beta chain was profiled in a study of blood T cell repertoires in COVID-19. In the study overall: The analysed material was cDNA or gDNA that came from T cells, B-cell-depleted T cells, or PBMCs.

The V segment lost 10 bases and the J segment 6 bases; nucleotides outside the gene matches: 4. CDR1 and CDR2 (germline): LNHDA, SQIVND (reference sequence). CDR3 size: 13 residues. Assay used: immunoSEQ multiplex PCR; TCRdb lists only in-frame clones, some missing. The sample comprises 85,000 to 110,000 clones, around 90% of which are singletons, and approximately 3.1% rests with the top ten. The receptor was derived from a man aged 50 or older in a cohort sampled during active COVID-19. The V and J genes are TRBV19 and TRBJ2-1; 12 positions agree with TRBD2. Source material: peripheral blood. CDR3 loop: CATKLAGGNEQFF. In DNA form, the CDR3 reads TGTGCCACCAAACTAGCGGGGGGCAATGAGCAGTTCTTC.